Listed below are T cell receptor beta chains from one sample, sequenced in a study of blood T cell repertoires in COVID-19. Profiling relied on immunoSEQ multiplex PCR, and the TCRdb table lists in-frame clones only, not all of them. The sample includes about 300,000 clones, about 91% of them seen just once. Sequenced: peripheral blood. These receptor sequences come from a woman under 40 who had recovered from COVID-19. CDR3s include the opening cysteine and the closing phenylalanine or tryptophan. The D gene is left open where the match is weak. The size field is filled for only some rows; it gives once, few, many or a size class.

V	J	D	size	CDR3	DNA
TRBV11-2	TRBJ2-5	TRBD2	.	CASSLGTSHLDQETQYF	TGTGCCAGCAGCTTAGGGACTAGTCACTTGGACCAAGAGACCCAGTACTTC
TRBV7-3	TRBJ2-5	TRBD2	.	CASSLTSGETQYF	TGTGCCAGCAGCTTAACTAGCGGGGAGACCCAGTACTTC
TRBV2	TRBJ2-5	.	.	CASSTPSLLQGETQYF	TGTGCCAGCAGTACCCCATCCCTTCTCCAGGGAGAGACCCAGTACTTC
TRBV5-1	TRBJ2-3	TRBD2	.	CASSSSGAGTDTQYF	TGCGCCAGCAGCTCAAGCGGGGCGGGCACAGATACGCAGTATTTT
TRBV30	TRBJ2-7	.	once	CAWTGGGRYEQYF	TGTGCCTGGACGGGAGGGGGCCGGTACGAGCAGTACTTC
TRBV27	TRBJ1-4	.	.	CASRKGKANEKLFF	TGTGCCAGCAGAAAGGGGAAGGCTAATGAAAAACTGTTTTTT
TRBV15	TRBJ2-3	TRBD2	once	CATSRVAGGLDTQYF	TGTGCCACCAGCAGAGTAGCGGGGGGGCTAGATACGCAGTATTTT
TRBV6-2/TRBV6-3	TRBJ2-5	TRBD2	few	CASSSGSSGGPGETQYF	TGTGCCAGCAGCTCCGGGTCATCGGGGGGGCCAGGGGAGACCCAGTACTTC
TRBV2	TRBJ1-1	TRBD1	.	CASSRDSGNSEAFF	TGTGCCAGCTCCCGGGACAGTGGCAATTCTGAAGCTTTCTTT
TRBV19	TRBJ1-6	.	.	CASSLAGRLAPLHF	TGTGCCAGTTCCCTGGCAGGGCGGTTGGCACCCCTCCACTTT
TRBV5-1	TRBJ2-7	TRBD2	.	CASSWGLDANEQYF	TGCGCCAGCAGCTGGGGACTAGATGCCAACGAGCAGTACTTC
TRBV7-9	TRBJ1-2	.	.	CASSLDRIITYGYTF	TGTGCCAGCAGCTTAGACAGAATAATTACCTATGGCTACACCTTC
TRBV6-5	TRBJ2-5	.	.	CASKNPSAAQETQYF	TGTGCCAGCAAGAACCCCTCTGCGGCTCAAGAGACCCAGTACTTC
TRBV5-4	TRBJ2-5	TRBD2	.	CASRSPGLAETQYF	TGTGCCAGCAGGTCTCCGGGACTAGCAGAGACCCAGTACTTC
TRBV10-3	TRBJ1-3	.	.	CAISDPSGSGNTIYF	TGTGCCATCAGTGATCCTAGCGGCTCTGGAAACACCATATATTTT
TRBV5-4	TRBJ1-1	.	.	CASSFAGSTEAFF	TGTGCCAGCAGCTTCGCAGGGTCCACTGAAGCTTTCTTT
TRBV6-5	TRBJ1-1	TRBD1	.	CASSYPGQDEAFF	TGTGCCAGCAGTTACCCGGGACAGGATGAAGCTTTCTTT
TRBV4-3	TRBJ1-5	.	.	CASSQDQGGNQPQHF	TGCGCCAGCAGCCAAGATCAGGGAGGTAATCAGCCCCAGCATTTT
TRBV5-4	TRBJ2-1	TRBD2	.	CASSSSSGDYNEQFF	TGTGCCAGCAGCTCATCCAGCGGGGATTACAATGAGCAGTTCTTC
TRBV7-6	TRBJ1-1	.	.	CASSLVPRAEAFF	TGTGCCAGCAGCTTAGTTCCCCGAGCTGAAGCTTTCTTT
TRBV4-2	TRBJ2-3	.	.	CASSQDGGGDPTDTQYF	TGTGCCAGCAGCCAAGATGGAGGAGGGGATCCCACAGATACGCAGTATTTT
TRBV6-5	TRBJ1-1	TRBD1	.	CASSPGGMNTEAFF	TGTGCCAGCAGTCCAGGGGGCATGAACACTGAAGCTTTCTTT
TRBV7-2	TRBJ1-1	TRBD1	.	CASSFQGGTEAFF	TGTGCCAGCAGCTTCCAGGGGGGTACTGAAGCTTTCTTT
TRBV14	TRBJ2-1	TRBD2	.	CASSQVGLAGGYNEQFF	TGTGCCAGCAGCCAAGTAGGACTAGCGGGGGGGTATAATGAGCAGTTCTTC
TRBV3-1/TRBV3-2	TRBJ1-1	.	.	CASSHGDLNTEAFF	TGTGCCAGCAGCCACGGTGATTTGAACACTGAAGCTTTCTTT
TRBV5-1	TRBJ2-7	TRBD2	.	CASSFSGPPYEQYF	TGCGCCAGCAGCTTTAGCGGGCCCCCCTACGAGCAGTACTTC
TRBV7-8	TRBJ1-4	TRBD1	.	CASSPDRVFGKLFF	TGTGCCAGCAGCCCGGACAGGGTGTTCGGAAAACTGTTTTTT
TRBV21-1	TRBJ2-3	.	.	CASSKLQRGTDTQYF	TGTGCCAGCAGCAAATTACAGCGGGGAACAGATACGCAGTATTTT
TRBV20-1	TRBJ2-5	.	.	CSARVRETQYF	TGCAGTGCCCGGGTTCGGGAGACCCAGTACTTC
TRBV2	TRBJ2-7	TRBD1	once	CASRKTTGTEYEQYF	TGTGCCAGCAGAAAGACCACCGGGACAGAATACGAGCAGTACTTC
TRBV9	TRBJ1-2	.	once	CASSVEGSGSLYGYTF	TGTGCCAGCAGCGTAGAGGGAAGCGGATCCCTCTATGGCTACACCTTC
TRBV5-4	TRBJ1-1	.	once	CASSPAGTYWTEAFF	TGTGCCAGCAGTCCTGCGGGCACGTACTGGACTGAAGCTTTCTTT
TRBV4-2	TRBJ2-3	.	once	CASSQPGDTSTDTQYF	TGTGCCAGCAGCCAACCCGGGGATACCAGCACAGATACGCAGTATTTT
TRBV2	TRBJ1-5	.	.	CASSRFGGDQPQHF	TGTGCCAGCAGCCGTTTTGGGGGCGATCAGCCCCAGCATTTT
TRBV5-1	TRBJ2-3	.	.	CASSGTESGYTDTQYF	TGCGCCAGCAGCGGGACTGAAAGCGGATACACAGATACGCAGTATTTT
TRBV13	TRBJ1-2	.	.	CASSPNVAPRLGYTF	TGTGCCAGCAGCCCCAACGTAGCCCCGAGACTCGGCTACACCTTC
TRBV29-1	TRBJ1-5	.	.	CSVEEGFNQPQHF	TGCAGCGTTGAGGAGGGTTTCAATCAGCCCCAGCATTTT
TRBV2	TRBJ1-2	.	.	CASSEVGDSNYGYTF	TGTGCCAGCAGTGAAGTAGGAGACTCTAACTATGGCTACACCTTC
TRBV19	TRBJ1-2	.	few	CASRRGDLSYFGYTF	TGTGCCAGTAGAAGGGGTGACCTTTCTTACTTCGGCTACACCTTC
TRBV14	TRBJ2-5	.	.	CASRVAGGETQYF	TGTGCCAGCAGGGTTGCGGGTGGAGAGACCCAGTACTTC
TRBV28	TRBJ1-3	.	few	CASSPPQGTGNTIYF	TGTGCCAGCAGCCCCCCCCAGGGAACTGGAAACACCATATATTTT
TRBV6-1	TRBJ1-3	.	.	CASSSGLSGNTIYF	TGTGCCAGCAGTTCAGGGCTTTCTGGAAACACCATATATTTT
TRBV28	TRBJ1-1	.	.	CASTRGTLYTEAFF	TGTGCCAGCACTCGCGGGACTTTGTACACTGAAGCTTTCTTT
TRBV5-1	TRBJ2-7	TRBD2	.	CASRLLAGESYEQYF	TGCGCCAGCAGACTACTAGCGGGGGAGTCCTACGAGCAGTACTTC
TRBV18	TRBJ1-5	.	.	CASSPSGHPNQPQHF	TGTGCCAGCTCACCCTCGGGACACCCTAATCAGCCCCAGCATTTT
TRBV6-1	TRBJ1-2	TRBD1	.	CASTDRGQGVLGYGYTF	TGTGCCAGCACTGACAGGGGACAGGGGGTGCTTGGCTATGGCTACACCTTC
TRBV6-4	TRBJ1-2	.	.	CASRGPSNYGYTF	TGTGCCAGCAGGGGCCCCTCTAACTATGGCTACACCTTC
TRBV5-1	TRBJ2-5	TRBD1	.	CASSDRDREAQYF	TGCGCCAGCAGCGACCGGGACAGGGAGGCCCAGTACTTC
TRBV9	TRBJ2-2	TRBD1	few	CASSAPPGTGDSGELFF	TGTGCCAGCAGCGCCCCCCCCGGGACAGGGGATTCCGGGGAGCTGTTTTTT
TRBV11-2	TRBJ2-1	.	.	CASSYSNEQFF	TGTGCCAGCAGCTACTCCAATGAGCAGTTCTTC
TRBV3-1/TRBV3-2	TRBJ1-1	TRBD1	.	CASSPWTGKDTEAFF	TGTGCCAGCAGCCCTTGGACAGGGAAGGACACTGAAGCTTTCTTT
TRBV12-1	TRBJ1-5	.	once	CASSLGGGPSNQPQHF	TGTGCCAGCAGCTTGGGGGGGGGCCCGAGCAATCAGCCCCAGCATTTT
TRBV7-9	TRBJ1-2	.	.	CASRGQTDYGYTF	TGTGCCAGCCGAGGACAGACCGACTATGGCTACACCTTC